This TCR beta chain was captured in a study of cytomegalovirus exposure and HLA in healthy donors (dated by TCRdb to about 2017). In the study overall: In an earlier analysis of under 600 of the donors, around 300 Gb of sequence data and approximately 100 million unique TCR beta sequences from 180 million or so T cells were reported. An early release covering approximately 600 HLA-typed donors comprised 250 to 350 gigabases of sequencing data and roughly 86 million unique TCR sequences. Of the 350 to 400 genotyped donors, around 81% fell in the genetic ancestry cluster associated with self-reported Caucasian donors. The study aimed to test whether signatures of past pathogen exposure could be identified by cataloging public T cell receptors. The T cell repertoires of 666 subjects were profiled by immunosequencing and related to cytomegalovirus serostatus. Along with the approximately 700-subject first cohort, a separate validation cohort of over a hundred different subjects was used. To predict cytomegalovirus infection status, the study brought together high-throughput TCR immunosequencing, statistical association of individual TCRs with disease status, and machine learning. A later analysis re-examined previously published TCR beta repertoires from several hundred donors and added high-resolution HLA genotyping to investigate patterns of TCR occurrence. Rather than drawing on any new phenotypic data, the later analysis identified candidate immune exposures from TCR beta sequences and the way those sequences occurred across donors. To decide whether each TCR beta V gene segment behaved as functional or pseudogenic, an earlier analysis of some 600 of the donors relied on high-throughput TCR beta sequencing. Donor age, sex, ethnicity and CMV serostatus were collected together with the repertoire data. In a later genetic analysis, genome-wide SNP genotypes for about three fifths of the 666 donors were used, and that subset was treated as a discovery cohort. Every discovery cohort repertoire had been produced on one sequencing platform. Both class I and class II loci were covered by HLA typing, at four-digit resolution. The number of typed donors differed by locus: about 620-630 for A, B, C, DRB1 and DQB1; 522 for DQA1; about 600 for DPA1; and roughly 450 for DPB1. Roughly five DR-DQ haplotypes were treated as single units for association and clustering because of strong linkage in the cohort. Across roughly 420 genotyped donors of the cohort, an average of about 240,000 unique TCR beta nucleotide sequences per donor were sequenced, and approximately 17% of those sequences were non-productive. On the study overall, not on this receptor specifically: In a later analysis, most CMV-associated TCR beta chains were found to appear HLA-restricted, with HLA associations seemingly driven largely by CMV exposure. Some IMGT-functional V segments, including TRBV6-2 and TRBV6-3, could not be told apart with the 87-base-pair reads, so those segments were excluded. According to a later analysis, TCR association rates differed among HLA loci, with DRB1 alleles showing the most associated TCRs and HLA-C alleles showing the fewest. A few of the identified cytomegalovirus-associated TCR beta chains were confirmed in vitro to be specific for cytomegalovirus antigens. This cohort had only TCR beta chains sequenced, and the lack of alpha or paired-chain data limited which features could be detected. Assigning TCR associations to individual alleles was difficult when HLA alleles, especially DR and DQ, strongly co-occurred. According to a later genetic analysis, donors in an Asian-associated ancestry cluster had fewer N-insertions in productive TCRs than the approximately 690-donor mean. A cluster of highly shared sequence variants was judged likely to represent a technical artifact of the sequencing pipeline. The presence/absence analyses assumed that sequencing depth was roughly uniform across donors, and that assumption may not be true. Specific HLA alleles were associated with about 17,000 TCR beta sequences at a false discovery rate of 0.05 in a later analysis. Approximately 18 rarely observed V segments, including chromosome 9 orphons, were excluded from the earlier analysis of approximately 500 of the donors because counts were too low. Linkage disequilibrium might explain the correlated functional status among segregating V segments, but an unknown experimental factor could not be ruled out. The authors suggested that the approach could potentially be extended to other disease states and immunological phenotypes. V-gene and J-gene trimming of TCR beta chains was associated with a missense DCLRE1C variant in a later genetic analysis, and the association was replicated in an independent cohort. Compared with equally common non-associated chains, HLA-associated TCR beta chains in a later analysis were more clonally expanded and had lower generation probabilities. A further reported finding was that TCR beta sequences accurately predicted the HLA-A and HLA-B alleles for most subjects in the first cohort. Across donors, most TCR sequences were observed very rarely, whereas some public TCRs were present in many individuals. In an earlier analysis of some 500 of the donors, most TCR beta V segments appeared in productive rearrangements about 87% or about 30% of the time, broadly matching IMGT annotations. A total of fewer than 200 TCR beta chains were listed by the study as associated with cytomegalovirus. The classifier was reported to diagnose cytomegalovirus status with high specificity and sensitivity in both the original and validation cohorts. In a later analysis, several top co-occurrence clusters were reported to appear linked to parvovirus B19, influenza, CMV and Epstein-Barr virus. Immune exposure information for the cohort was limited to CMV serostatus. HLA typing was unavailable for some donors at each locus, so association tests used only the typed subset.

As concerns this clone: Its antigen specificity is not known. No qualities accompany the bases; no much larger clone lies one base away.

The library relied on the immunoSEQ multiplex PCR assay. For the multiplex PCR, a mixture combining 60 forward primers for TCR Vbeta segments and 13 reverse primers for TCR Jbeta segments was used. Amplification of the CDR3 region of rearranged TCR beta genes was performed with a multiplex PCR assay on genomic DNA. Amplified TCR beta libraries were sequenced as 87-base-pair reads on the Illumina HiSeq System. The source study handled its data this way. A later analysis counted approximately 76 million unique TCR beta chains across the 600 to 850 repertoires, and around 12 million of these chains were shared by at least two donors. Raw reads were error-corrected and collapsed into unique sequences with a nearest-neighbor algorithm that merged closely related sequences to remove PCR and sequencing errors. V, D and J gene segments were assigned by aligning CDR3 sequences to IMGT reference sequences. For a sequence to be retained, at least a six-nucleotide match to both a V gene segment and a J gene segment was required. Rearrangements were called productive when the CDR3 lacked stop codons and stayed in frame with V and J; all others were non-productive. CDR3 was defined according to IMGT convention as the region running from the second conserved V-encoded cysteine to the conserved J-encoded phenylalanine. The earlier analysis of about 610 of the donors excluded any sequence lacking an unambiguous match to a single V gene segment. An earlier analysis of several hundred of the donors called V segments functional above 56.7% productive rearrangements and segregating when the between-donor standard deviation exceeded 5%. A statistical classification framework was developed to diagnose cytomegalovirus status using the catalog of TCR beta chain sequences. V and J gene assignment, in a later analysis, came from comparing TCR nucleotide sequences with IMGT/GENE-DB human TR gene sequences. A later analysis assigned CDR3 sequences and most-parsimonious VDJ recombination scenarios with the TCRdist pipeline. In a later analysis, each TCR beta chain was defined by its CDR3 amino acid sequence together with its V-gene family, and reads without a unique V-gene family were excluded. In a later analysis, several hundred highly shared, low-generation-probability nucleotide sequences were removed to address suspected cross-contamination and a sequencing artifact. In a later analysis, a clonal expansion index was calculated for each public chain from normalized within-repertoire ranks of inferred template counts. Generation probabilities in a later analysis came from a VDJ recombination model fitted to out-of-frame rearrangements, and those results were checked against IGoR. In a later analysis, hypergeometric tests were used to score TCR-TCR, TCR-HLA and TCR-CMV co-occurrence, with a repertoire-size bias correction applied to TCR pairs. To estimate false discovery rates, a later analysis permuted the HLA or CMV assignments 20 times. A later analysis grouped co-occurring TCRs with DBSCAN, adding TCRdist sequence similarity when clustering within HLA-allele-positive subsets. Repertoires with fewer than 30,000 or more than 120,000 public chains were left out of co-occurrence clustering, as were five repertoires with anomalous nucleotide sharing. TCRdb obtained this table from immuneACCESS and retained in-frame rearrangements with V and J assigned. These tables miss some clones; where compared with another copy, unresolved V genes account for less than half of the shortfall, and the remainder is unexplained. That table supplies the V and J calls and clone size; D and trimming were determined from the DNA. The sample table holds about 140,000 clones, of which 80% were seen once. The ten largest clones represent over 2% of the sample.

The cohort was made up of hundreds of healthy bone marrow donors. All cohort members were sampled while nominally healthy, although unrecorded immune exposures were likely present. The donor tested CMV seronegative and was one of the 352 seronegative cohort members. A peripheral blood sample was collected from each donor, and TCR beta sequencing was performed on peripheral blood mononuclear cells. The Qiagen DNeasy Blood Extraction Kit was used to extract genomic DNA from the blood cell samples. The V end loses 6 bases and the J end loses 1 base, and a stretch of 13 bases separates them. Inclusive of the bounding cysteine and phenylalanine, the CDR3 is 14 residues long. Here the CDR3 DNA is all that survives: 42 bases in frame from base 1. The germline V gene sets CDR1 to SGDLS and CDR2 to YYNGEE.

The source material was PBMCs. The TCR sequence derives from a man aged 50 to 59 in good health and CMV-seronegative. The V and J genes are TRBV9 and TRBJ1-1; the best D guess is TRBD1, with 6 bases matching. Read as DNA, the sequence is TGTGCCAGCAATAAAGGGACACAGAACACTGAAGCTTTCTTT. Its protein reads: CASNKGTQNTEAFF.